The next 2 T cell receptor beta chains were all read from a single sample in a study of blood T cell repertoires in COVID-19 (dated by TCRdb to 2019 to 2021). The library was obtained by the immunoSEQ multiplex PCR assay. Here the immuneACCESS table is served through TCRdb, limited to in-frame sequences with V and J called. Missing clones are a known gap in these copies; in checked studies unresolved V genes cover under half, and the rest lacks a known reason. The sample profile shows around 700,000 clones; approximately 90% of them were found once. Under 0.3% of the sample belongs to the ten largest clones. The sample was peripheral blood. These receptors all come from a woman aged 18 to 35 with acute or convalescent COVID-19.

The chain has TRBV27 and TRBJ1-4; 8 bases agree with TRBD1. With 6 bases clipped from V and 8 bases from J, the junction kept 11 bases outside the gene matches. The germline V gene encodes CDR1 MNHEY and CDR2 SMNVEV (reference sequence). CDR3 length: 15 amino acids. The CDR3 loop reads CASSYPDRVGEKLFF. The CDR3 bases are TGTGCCAGCAGCTACCCGGACAGGGTAGGGGAAAAACTGTTTTTT.

V and J are TRBV6-6 and TRBJ1-3; D perhaps matches TRBD1 (5 bases). From germline, CDR1 is MNHNY and CDR2 SVGAGI (reference sequence). CDR3 size: 14 residues. The V end was cut by 3 bases, the J end by 2 bases, with 8 bases between. The CDR3 reads CASSYSGTGNTIYF. DNA of the CDR3: TGTGCCAGCAGTTATTCAGGGACTGGAAACACCATATATTTT.